The rows below give T cell receptor beta chains drawn from one sample of a study of blood T cell repertoires in COVID-19. Libraries were prepared by immunoSEQ multiplex PCR; TCRdb keeps only in-frame clonotypes and omits some of them. In the table there are about 90,000 clones, around 93% of which are singletons. Sequencing was carried out using peripheral blood. The receptor set was obtained from a human donor with active COVID-19. The donor label of this sample is uncertain. The CDR3 runs from the conserved cysteine through the conserved F or W. D genes are given only for firm matches.

>TRBJ2-5|TRBD2|TRBV3-1/TRBV3-2
CASSQVSGGGRETQYF
TGTGCCAGCAGCCAAGTTTCAGGCGGGGGGCGCGAGACCCAGTACTTC
>TRBJ2-1|NA|TRBV4-2
CASSQEDGDYNEQFF
TGTGCCAGCAGTCAAGAGGACGGGGATTACAATGAGCAGTTCTTC
>TRBJ2-3|TRBD2|TRBV9
CASSVGGGAVSDTQYF
TGTGCCAGCAGCGTAGGCGGGGGGGCCGTGTCAGATACGCAGTATTTT
>TRBJ1-2|NA|TRBV3-1/TRBV3-2
CASSQVGVEGTGYTF
TGTGCCAGCAGCCAAGTCGGAGTGGAGGGGACTGGCTACACCTTC
>TRBJ2-1|TRBD2|TRBV4-1
CASSLTAGGQYNEQFF
TGCGCCAGCAGCCTTACTGCGGGGGGGCAATACAATGAGCAGTTCTTC
>TRBJ1-2|TRBD1|TRBV28
CASSSPGTGGLANYGYTF
TGTGCCAGCAGTTCGCCCGGGACAGGGGGGTTAGCTAACTATGGCTACACCTTC
>TRBJ2-5|TRBD1|TRBV5-1
CASSLAPSGTGVGETQYF
TGCGCCAGCAGCTTGGCCCCCAGTGGGACAGGGGTAGGGGAGACCCAGTACTTC
>TRBJ2-1|TRBD1|TRBV15
CATSTNRQGGEQFF
TGTGCCACCAGCACCAACCGACAGGGCGGCGAGCAGTTCTTC
>TRBJ1-2|TRBD1|TRBV4-2
CASSLDRGDYGYTF
TGTGCCAGCAGCTTGGACAGGGGGGACTATGGCTACACCTTC
>TRBJ1-1|NA|TRBV5-4
CASPSRGRDTEAFF
TGTGCCAGCCCGTCCCGGGGGAGGGACACTGAAGCTTTCTTT